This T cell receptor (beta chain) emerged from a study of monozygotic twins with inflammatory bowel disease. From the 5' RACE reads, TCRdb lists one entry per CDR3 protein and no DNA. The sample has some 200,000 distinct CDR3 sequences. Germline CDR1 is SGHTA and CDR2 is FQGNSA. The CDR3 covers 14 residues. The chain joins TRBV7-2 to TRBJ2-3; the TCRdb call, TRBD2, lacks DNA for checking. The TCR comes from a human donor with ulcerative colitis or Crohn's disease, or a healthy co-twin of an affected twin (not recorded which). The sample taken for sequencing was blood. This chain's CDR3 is CASSPGLYTDTQYF.